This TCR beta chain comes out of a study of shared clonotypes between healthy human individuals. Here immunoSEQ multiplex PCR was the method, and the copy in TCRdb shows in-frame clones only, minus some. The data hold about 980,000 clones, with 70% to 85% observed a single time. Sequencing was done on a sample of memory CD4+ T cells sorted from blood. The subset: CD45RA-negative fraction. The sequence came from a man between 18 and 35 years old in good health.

CDR3 protein: CASGIGIGAQNEQYF. CDR3 bases: TGTGCCAGCGGGATAGGGATCGGGGCACAGAACGAGCAGTACTTC. The rearrangement uses TRBV6-6 and TRBJ2-7, with D possibly being TRBD1 or TRBD2 (5 bases each). CDR1 MNHNY and CDR2 SVGAGI come from the germline V gene (reference sequence). Trimming took 8 bases from V and 5 from J, leaving 22 bases between them. The CDR3 runs to 15 residues.